The sequence of this T cell receptor (beta chain) was determined in a study of patients and donors after allogeneic stem cell transplantation. TCRdb independently ran MiXCR on the RT-PCR reads; one entry per CDR3 protein. The sample holds hundreds of thousands of distinct CDR3 sequences, approximately 16% seen once. This clonotype showed up many times. The CDR3 has 16 amino acids. Trimming removed 0 bases from V and 3 bases from J, with 14 bases in between. Germline values: CDR1 LGHNA, CDR2 YSLEER. This chain connects TRBV4-3 to TRBJ1-2; D gene uncertain. This TCR was recovered from a human donor who was either an allogeneic HSCT recipient or a stem cell or donor lymphocyte infusion donor (not recorded which). It is not recorded whose cells these are; they may come from a transplant donor. Sequencing used blood, either unsorted or a sorted T cell fraction (not recorded which). The CDR3 sequence: CASSQDLATSYYGYTF. The CDR3 coding sequence is TGCGCCAGCAGCCAAGATTTGGCTACCAGCTACTATGGCTACACCTTC.